One and the same sample provided the 2 T cell receptor beta chains below, sequenced in a study of beta chain features in type 1 diabetes. As every portion of the isolated RNA was reverse transcribed, the sequencing read expressed TCRB transcripts. The protocol was immunoSEQ multiplex PCR, while the TCRdb copy is restricted to in-frame clones and leaves out a portion. The sample contains 300,000 to 450,000 clones, over 9.5% of which appear only once. What was sequenced was naive CD4+ T cells from blood. Receptors originate from a man aged 18 to 30 in good health.

This clone was seen only a few times. The chain links TRBV28 to TRBJ2-1; D possibly corresponds to TRBD2 (6 bases). Trimming removed 5 bases from V and 6 bases from J, with 23 bases in between. Germline loops: CDR1 MDHEN, CDR2 SYDVKM. This CDR3 region has 17 residues. This CDR3 is CASSRRTLAKLRNEQFF. Written as DNA, the CDR3 is TGTGCCAGCAGTAGAAGAACTCTAGCGAAACTACGCAATGAGCAGTTCTTC.

Points on this clone: Other DNA sequences in this sample translate to the same CDR3. The DNA of the CDR3 is TGTGCCAGCAGCTTACAGGACTCCTACGAGCAGTACTTC. Protein sequence: CASSLQDSYEQYF. The V and J genes are TRBV7-3 and TRBJ2-7; D uncertain. The CDR3 has 13 residues. V was pared by 2 bases and J by 0 bases, with 5 bases between. The V gene's germline CDR1 is SGHTA and CDR2 FQGTGA. Drawing the rest from reference TRBV7-3 and TRBJ2-7, the complete variable domain is GAGVSQTPSNKVTEKGKYVELRCDPISGHTALYWYRQSLGQGPEFLIYFQGTGAADDSGLPNDRFFAVRPEGSVSTLKIQRTERGDSAVYLCASSLQDSYEQYFGPGTRLTVT.